One sample yielded the 23 T cell receptor beta chains listed below, sequenced in a study of cytomegalovirus exposure and HLA in healthy donors. PCR involved 60 Vbeta and 13 Jbeta primers. Assay: immunoSEQ multiplex PCR; the TCRdb copy retains only in-frame clones and omits some. Seen here are 200,000 or so clones, around 70% observed once, and the top ten hold 2% to 3%. Sequences were obtained from PBMCs. The receptors originated from a man aged 35 to 55 in good health and CMV-seropositive.

The V and J genes are TRBV23-1 and TRBJ1-2, with a weak D call TRBD1 (6 bases). TRBV23-1 is an open reading frame whose function is uncertain. The CDR3 spans 15 residues. The V end lost 6 bases, the J end lost 0 bases, and 14 bases lay between the germline ends. CDR3 loop: CASSLRDTPNYGYTF. In DNA, the CDR3 is TGCGCCAGCAGCCTTCGGGACACCCCTAACTATGGCTACACCTTC.

The chain recombines TRBV2 with TRBJ1-2; no reliable D call. The CDR3 sequence is 12 residues long. V lost 5 bases and J 4 bases, leaving 8 bases between the germline ends. The germline V gene encodes CDR1 SNHLY and CDR2 FYNNEI. The DNA of the CDR3 is TGTGCCAGCAGTAGTTTGAGCTATGGCTACACCTTC. This translates into CASSSLSYGYTF. The whole variable domain, filled in from reference TRBV2 and TRBJ1-2, reads EPEVTQTPSHQVTQMGQEVILRCVPISNHLYFYWYRQILGQKVEFLVSFYNNEISEKSEIFDDQFSVERPDGSNFTLKIRSTKLEDSAMYFCASSSLSYGYTFGSGTRLTVV.

The gene calls are TRBV5-1 and TRBJ1-5, with TRBD1 as a possible D gene (5 bases). V shed 4 bases and J shed 3 bases, with 8 bases lying between them. Germline lookup yields CDR1 SGHRS and CDR2 YFSETQ. The CDR3 loop spans 13 amino acids. Written as DNA, the CDR3 is TGCGCCAGCAGCCCGGGGGACAATCAGCCCCAGCATTTT. Protein product: CASSPGDNQPQHF.

The chain is built from TRBV10-3 and TRBJ2-1, with 7 positions matching TRBD2. CDR1 is ENHRY and CDR2 is SYGVKD in the germline V gene. Unmatched junction bases numbered 9, after V lost 11 bases and J lost 5 bases. The CDR3 covers 13 residues. This chain's CDR3 is CASGAGPNNEQFF. The CDR3 coding sequence is TGTGCCTCGGGAGCGGGGCCAAACAATGAGCAGTTCTTC.

The chain combines TRBV6-1 with TRBJ2-2; D not certain. From germline, CDR1 is MNHNS and CDR2 SASEGT. The V and J ends lost 5 bases and 5 bases respectively, with 3 bases between them. The CDR3 has 11 residues. This CDR3 is CASSQTGELFF. CDR3 DNA sequence: TGTGCCAGCAGTCAGACCGGGGAGCTGTTTTTT.

The V call is TRBV6-5, the J call TRBJ2-5; possibly TRBD1 for D (6 bases). The assigned J gene may be wrong: the sequence end matches TRBJ2-7 better. The length of the CDR3 is 14 residues. Looked up from germline, CDR1 is MNHEY and CDR2 is SVGAGI. This CDR3 reads CASSYEDSSYEQYF. The DNA for the CDR3 is TGTGCCAGCAGTTACGAGGACAGCTCCTACGAGCAGTACTTC.

The chain joins TRBV6-1 to TRBJ2-6; 7 bases are shared with TRBD1. CDR1 MNHNS and CDR2 SASEGT come from the germline V gene. V shed 8 bases, J shed 0 bases, and the junction held 4 bases outside the gene matches. The CDR3 runs to 15 residues. CDR3 DNA sequence: TGTGCCAGCGGGACAGCCAGCTCTGGGGCCAACGTCCTGACTTTC. Translation gives CASGTASSGANVLTF.

The rearrangement uses TRBV5-6 and TRBJ2-7, with unresolved D. V was clipped by 0 bases and J by 2 bases, with 15 bases between them. This CDR3 spans 16 amino acids. The germline CDR1 and CDR2 sequences are SGHDT and YYEEEE. The DNA for the CDR3 is TGTGCCAGCAGCTTGGAATATGGTCTGGCCCCCTACGAGCAGTACTTC. Encoded protein: CASSLEYGLAPYEQYF.

This clone was seen more than once but under ten times. V gene TRBV5-3 combines with J gene TRBJ2-5; TRBD2 matches at 9 bases. TRBV5-3 is reported as an ORF; its role is uncertain. The V gene end was trimmed by 0 bases and the J gene end by 4 bases; junction bases not matched to a gene: 7. The CDR3 spans 16 residues. In nucleotides, the CDR3 is TGTGCCAGAAGCTTGGTTGGCGCGGGGGGGGGAGAGACCCAGTACTTC. This translates into CARSLVGAGGGETQYF.

The chain is built from TRBV6-1 and TRBJ2-4; TRBD2 agrees at 8 bases. The junction had 11 bases not matched to a gene; V was cut back by 4 bases and J by 0 bases. In germline, CDR1 is MNHNS, CDR2 SASEGT. The CDR3 loop spans 18 amino acids. CDR3 DNA: TGTGCCAGCAGTGTGGTCGGGGGGGGGAATTTAGCCAAAAACATTCAGTACTTC. As protein: CASSVVGGGNLAKNIQYF.

This sequence joins TRBV6-5 and TRBJ2-1; 11 positions agree with TRBD2. The CDR3 runs 16 residues. From germline, CDR1 is MNHEY and CDR2 SVGAGI. V trimming: 0 bases; J trimming: 10 bases; junction bases outside the gene matches: 8. The CDR3 DNA reads TGTGCCAGCAGTTACTCGATGGGGACTAGCGGTTGGGAGCAGTTCTTC. Its translation: CASSYSMGTSGWEQFF.

The chain links TRBV18 to TRBJ1-1; 9 nucleotides align to TRBD1. CDR1 and CDR2 from the germline V gene are KGHSH and LQKENI. The CDR3 runs to 14 residues. Unmatched junction bases numbered 5, after V lost 5 bases and J lost 4 bases. The CDR3 is CASSSQGAGTEAFF. CDR3 coding DNA: TGTGCCAGCTCATCACAGGGGGCCGGCACTGAAGCTTTCTTT.

This clone showed up just a few times. The chain joins TRBV19 to TRBJ2-3; no definite D call. This CDR3 has 14 residues. Trimming pared 4 bases from V and 2 bases from J, leaving 10 bases between. In germline, CDR1 is LNHDA, CDR2 SQIVND (reference sequence). The CDR3, as DNA: TGTGCCAGTAGTACGAGACATCTCACAGATACGCAGTATTTT. It yields the protein CASSTRHLTDTQYF.

The table lists this clone with a count of one. The gene calls are TRBV5-1 and TRBJ1-1; TRBD1 matches at 8 bases. There are 14 residues in the CDR3. V dropped 4 bases and J dropped 5; count of bases not matched to a gene: 7. CDR1 and CDR2 (germline): SGHRS, YFSETQ. CDR3 region: CASSPTTGGTEAFF. The DNA for the CDR3 is TGCGCCAGCAGCCCGACAACAGGGGGGACTGAAGCTTTCTTT.

J is TRBJ1-5 and V is TRBV19; weak D call: TRBD1 (5 bases). Germline CDR1 and CDR2: LNHDA and SQIVND (reference sequence). V gave up 11 bases and J gave up 4 bases, with 21 bases separating them. The CDR3 totals 15 residues. The CDR3 loop is CASAEGLGGNQPQHF. The CDR3 DNA reads as TGTGCCTCCGCCGAGGGCTTGGGGGGAAATCAGCCCCAGCATTTT.

This clone has just a few counts. Other nucleotide sequences in the sample specify the same CDR3. V is TRBV6-1 and J is TRBJ1-1; TRBD1 matches at 10 bases. Germline V lookup: CDR1 MNHNS, CDR2 SASEGT. V lost 5 bases and J lost 4; bases outside the gene matches: 1. The CDR3 is 13 amino acids. This chain's CDR3 is CASSRQGATEAFF. For the CDR3, the DNA is TGTGCCAGCAGTCGACAGGGGGCCACTGAAGCTTTCTTT.

The rearrangement uses TRBV7-9 and TRBJ1-6; possibly TRBD1 for D (5 bases). V was clipped by 4 bases and J by 2 bases, with 9 bases between them. The germline gives CDR1 SEHNR, CDR2 FQNEAQ (reference sequence). This CDR3 has 15 residues. DNA for the CDR3: TGTGCCAGCAGCTCCGGGGGGGCCTATAATTCACCCCTCCACTTT. Translated: CASSSGGAYNSPLHF.

V usage is TRBV10-1 and J usage is TRBJ1-2; D possibly corresponds to TRBD1 (5 bases). Germline V CDR1 and CDR2: WNHNN, SYGVQD (reference sequence). Trimming removed 9 bases at V and 0 bases at J, with 8 bases between. The CDR3 runs to 12 residues. The CDR3 sequence is CARTTANYGYTF. DNA for the CDR3: TGCGCCAGAACGACAGCTAACTATGGCTACACCTTC.

Note on this clone: Germline and junction disagree at one end, which may indicate a read error. The chain has TRBV2 and TRBJ2-7; 7 bases line up with TRBD1. The CDR3 runs to 11 residues. Germline CDR1 and CDR2: SNHLY and FYNNEI. In DNA, the CDR3 is TGTGCCAGCAGGACGGGACAGCGAAAAGACTTC. Its protein product is CASRTGQRKDF. The full variable domain, its missing parts supplied by reference TRBV2 and TRBJ2-7, is EPEVTQTPSHQVTQMGQEVILRCVPISNHLYFYWYRQILGQKVEFLVSFYNNEISEKSEIFDDQFSVERPDGSNFTLKIRSTKLEDSAMYFCASRTGQRKDFGPGTRLTVT.

The chain couples TRBV19 to TRBJ2-7, with D possibly TRBD1 on 6 matching bases. The germline V and J ends were trimmed by 10 bases and 0 bases, with 13 bases remaining between them. CDR1 LNHDA and CDR2 SQIVND come from the germline V gene (reference sequence). This CDR3 contains 13 residues. This CDR3 is CATLGANSYEQYF. In DNA, the CDR3 is TGTGCCACCCTGGGGGCTAACTCCTACGAGCAGTACTTC.

This clone was picked up one time. The chain links TRBV4-2 to TRBJ2-3; TRBD2 agrees at 8 bases. Germline assignment: CDR1 LGHNA and CDR2 YNFKEQ. Unmatched junction bases numbered 11, after V lost 0 bases and J lost 0 bases. The CDR3 is 19 amino acids. The CDR3 DNA reads as TGTGCCAGCAGCCAAGATCCCGCCAGCGGGGGACCTAGCACAGATACGCAGTATTTT. Amino acid sequence: CASSQDPASGGPSTDTQYF.

The V call is TRBV28, the J call TRBJ1-6; possible D gene TRBD1, 6 bases. V was pared by 2 bases and J by 5 bases, with 10 bases between. Looked up from germline, CDR1 is MDHEN and CDR2 is SYDVKM. The CDR3 loop spans 15 amino acids. The CDR3 DNA sequence: TGTGCCAGCAGTTTAGTAGGGGGAAATAATTCACCCCTCCACTTT. Its translation is CASSLVGGNNSPLHF.

The chain joins TRBV20-1 to TRBJ1-2; tentative D call: TRBD1 (5 bases). There are 11 residues in the CDR3. With 5 bases removed from V and 4 bases from J, the gap between germline ends came to 8 bases. Germline lookup yields CDR1 DFQATT and CDR2 SNEGSKA (reference sequence). In DNA, the CDR3 is TGCAGTGCTCGACAGATCTATGGCTACACCTTC. Amino acids: CSARQIYGYTF.